The clone carrying this T cell receptor (beta chain) was counted many times. The data were obtained in a study of T cells in Graves' hyperthyroidism and ophthalmopathy. CDR1 is KGHSH, CDR2 LQKENI, per germline. The CDR3 covers 13 residues. The V end was cut by 3 bases, the J end by 0 bases, with 5 bases between. The investigators amplified TCR beta CDR3 regions from RNA transcripts. TCR CDR3 underwent first-round RT-PCR with the HTBI primer set. TCRdb recomputed calls from the multiplex PCR reads with MiXCR, one row per CDR3 protein. The sample includes 300,000 to 450,000 distinct CDR3 sequences, 18% seen only once; the top ten take 35% to 50%. Extraction of PBMCs used 7.5 to 10 ml of fresh peripheral blood.

Sequencing input: blood. The rearrangement joins TRBV18 to TRBJ1-1; no definite D call. The receptor comes from a man aged 18 to 30 with Graves' ophthalmopathy. The CDR3 nucleotides are TGTGCCAGCTCACCGCAGGTGAACACTGAAGCTTTCTTT. Translation: CASSPQVNTEAFF.